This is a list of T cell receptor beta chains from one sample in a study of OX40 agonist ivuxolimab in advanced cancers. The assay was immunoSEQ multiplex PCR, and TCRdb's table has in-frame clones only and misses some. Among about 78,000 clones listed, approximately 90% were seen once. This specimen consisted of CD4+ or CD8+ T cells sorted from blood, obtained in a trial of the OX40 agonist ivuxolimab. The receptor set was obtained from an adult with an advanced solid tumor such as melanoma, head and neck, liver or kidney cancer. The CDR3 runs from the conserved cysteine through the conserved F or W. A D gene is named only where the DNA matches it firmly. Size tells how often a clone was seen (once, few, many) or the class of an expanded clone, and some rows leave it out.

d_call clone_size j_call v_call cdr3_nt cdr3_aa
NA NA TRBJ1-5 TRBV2 TGTGCCAGCAGTGGTATAACAACCTATAGCAATCAGCCCCAGCATTTT CASSGITTYSNQPQHF
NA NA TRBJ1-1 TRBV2 TGTGCCAGCCGACTGACCTGGGAGTCTGAAGCTTTCTTT CASRLTWESEAFF
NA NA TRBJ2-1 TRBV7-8 TGTGCCAGTGCCCTCTACAATGAGCAGTTCTTC CASALYNEQFF
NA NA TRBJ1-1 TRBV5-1 TGCGCCAGCAGCTTGGGGGAGTTCAGAAATAACACTGAAGCTTTCTTT CASSLGEFRNNTEAFF
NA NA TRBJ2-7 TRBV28 TGTGCCAGCAGTTTCCCTCCCTACGAGCAGTACTTC CASSFPPYEQYF
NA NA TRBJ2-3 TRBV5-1 TGCGCCAGCAGCTTAGGGCAGGGAGGCACAGATACGCAGTATTTT CASSLGQGGTDTQYF
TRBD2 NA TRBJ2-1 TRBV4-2 TGTGCCAGCAGCCGCCTGACTAGCGGGACGGTCAATGAGCAGTTCTTC CASSRLTSGTVNEQFF
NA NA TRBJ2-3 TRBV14 TGTGCCAGCAGCCAAGATTCCGGTACGGTCCCCGCTACGCAGTATTTT CASSQDSGTVPATQYF
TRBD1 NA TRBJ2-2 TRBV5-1 TGCGCCAGCAGCTTGACCCGGGACAGGCATATCACCGGGGAGCTGTTTTTT CASSLTRDRHITGELFF
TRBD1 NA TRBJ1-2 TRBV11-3 TGTGCCAGCAGCTTAGACCTCGGGACAGGGCTAACCTGCTGGGGTGGCTACACCTTC CASSLDLGTGLTCWGGYTF
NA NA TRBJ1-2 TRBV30 TGTGCCTGGAGGGGCGGGGAGGGGGGTGGCTACACCTTC CAWRGGEGGGYTF
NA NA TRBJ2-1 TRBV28 TGTGCCAGCAGTTTATGGGAGGGAGTATATGAGCAGTTCTTC CASSLWEGVYEQFF
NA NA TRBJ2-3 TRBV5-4 TGTGCCAGCAGCCGGGGGAGCCACACAGATACGCAGTATTTT CASSRGSHTDTQYF
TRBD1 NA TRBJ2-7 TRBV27 TGTGCCAGTGCCTCCGGGACAGGGGCGTACGAGCAGTACTTC CASASGTGAYEQYF
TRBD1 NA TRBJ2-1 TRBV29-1 TGCAGCGTTGTTGACAGGGGGCGGACGAATGAGCAGTTCTTC CSVVDRGRTNEQFF
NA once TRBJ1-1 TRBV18 TGTGCCAGCTCACCCTTGGGGGGGAACACTGAAGCTTTCTTT CASSPLGGNTEAFF
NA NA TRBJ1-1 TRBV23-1 TGCGCCAGCCGTTCGGGGGGACCTGAAGCTTTCTTT CASRSGGPEAFF
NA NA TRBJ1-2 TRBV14 TGTGCCAGCAGCCAAGAGCGTACAGTTGTTGGCTACACCTTC CASSQERTVVGYTF
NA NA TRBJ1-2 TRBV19 TGTGCCAGTAGTATGAGGATTTCTAACTATGGCTACACCTTC CASSMRISNYGYTF
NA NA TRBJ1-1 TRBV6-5 TGTGCCAGCAGTACCACAAACACTGAAGCTTTCTTT CASSTTNTEAFF
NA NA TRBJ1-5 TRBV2 TGTGCCAGCAGCCAACCTCCTATCGGGACGGGTGGCAATCAGCCCCAGCATTTT CASSQPPIGTGGNQPQHF
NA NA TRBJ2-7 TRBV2 TGTGCCAGCAGTGGGGTCAATGTTTTGCGGGGAATCGAGCAGTACTTC CASSGVNVLRGIEQYF
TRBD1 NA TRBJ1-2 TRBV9 TGTGCCAGCAGCGCCGGGACAGGCGATGGCTACACCTTC CASSAGTGDGYTF
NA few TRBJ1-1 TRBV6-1 TGTGCCAGCAGTGGGGATAACAGGAACACTGAAGCTTTCTTT CASSGDNRNTEAFF
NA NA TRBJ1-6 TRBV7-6 TGTGCCAGCAGGAGAAACCGAGAGAATTCACCCCTCCACTTT CASRRNRENSPLHF
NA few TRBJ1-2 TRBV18 TGTGCCAGCTCACCCCGCGGGGACATCTTGAGTGGCTACACCTTC CASSPRGDILSGYTF
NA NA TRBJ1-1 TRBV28 TGTGCCAGCAGTTCAGAAGGGGAGGGAAGCACTGAAGCTTTCTTT CASSSEGEGSTEAFF
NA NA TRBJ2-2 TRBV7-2 TGTGCCAGCAGCCAGTACGTCCCCCAGAACACCGGGGAGCTGTTTTTT CASSQYVPQNTGELFF
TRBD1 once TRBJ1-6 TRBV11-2 TGTGCCAGCAGCTTATTCGCGAGACAGGGAATCGACTCACCCCTCCACTTT CASSLFARQGIDSPLHF
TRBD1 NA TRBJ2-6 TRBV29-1 TGCAGCACGACAGGGACTGGGGCCAACGTCCTGACTTTC CSTTGTGANVLTF
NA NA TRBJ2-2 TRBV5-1 TGCGCCAGCAGCCCGGACAGAGTGAACACCGGGGAGCTGTTTTTT CASSPDRVNTGELFF
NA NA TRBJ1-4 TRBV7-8 TGTGCCAGCAGCCGGCGGGGAACGATGTTTTTT CASSRRGTMFF
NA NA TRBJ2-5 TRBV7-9 TGTGCCAGCAGCCAGCAGGATTCCGGGACCCAGTACTTC CASSQQDSGTQYF
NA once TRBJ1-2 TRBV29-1 TGCAGCGTTGAAGATCGGGGGGGGCAACTGGTCCCCTATGGCTACACCTTC CSVEDRGGQLVPYGYTF
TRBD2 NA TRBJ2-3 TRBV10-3 TGTGCCATCAGTGCCACGGGACTAGCGGACACAGATACGCAGTATTTT CAISATGLADTDTQYF
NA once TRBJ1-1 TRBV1 TGCACCAGCAGCCAAATGCACAGGGGGGTCGAACGGGCTTTCTTT CTSSQMHRGVERAFF
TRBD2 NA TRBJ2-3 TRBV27 TGTGCCAGCAGGCGTCTAGCGGGAGTGGTAACAGATACGCAGTATTTT CASRRLAGVVTDTQYF
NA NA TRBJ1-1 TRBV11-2 TGTGCCAGCAGCTTAGTGGGCGCGGGGGTAACTGAAGCTTTCTTT CASSLVGAGVTEAFF
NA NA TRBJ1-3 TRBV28 TGTGCCAGCAGTTTAGAGAGGGGCGGTGGAAACACCATATATTTT CASSLERGGGNTIYF
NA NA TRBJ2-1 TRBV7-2 TGTGCCAGCAGCCCCCTCTCCACATACAATGAGCAGTTCTTC CASSPLSTYNEQFF
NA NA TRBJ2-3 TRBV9 TGTGCCAGCAGCGTAGCGGGCACAGATACGCAGTATTTT CASSVAGTDTQYF
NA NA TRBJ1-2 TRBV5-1 TGCGCCAGCAGCTTGGAAGGGACAAGCTATGGCTACACCTTC CASSLEGTSYGYTF
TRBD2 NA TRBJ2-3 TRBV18 TGTGCCAGCTCACCCACTAGCGGAAGCACAGATACGCAGTATTTT CASSPTSGSTDTQYF
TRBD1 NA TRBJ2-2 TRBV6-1 TGTGCCAGCAGTGACGGCAGGGGGCGATCCGGGGAGCTGTTTTTT CASSDGRGRSGELFF
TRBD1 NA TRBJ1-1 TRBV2 TGTGCCAGCAGTGTGAACACAGGGGGCACTGAAGCTTTCTTT CASSVNTGGTEAFF
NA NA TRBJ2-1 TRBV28 TGTGCCAGCAGCCCCGACTGGGATGAGCAGTTCTTC CASSPDWDEQFF
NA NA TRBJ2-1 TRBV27 TGTGCCAGCAGGCCCTCTACCGGTGAGCAGTTCTTC CASRPSTGEQFF
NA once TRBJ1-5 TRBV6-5 TGTGCCAGCAGTTACTCGGGGGTTAGCAATCAGCCCCAGCATTTT CASSYSGVSNQPQHF
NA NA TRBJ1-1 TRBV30 TGTGCCTGGAGTGTTGGCCAGACCCAGTCGGTGGCTTTCTTT CAWSVGQTQSVAFF
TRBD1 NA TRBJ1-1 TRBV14 TGTGCCAGCAGCCAAGATGGGGACAGACCTAACACTGAAGCTTTCTTT CASSQDGDRPNTEAFF
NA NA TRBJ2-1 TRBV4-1 TGCGCCAGCAGCGAAGCAGGGGTTCTAACGAATGAGCAGTTCTTC CASSEAGVLTNEQFF
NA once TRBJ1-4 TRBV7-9 TGTGCCAGCAGCTTAGGGGACCCCCGAGGGGAAGAAAAACTGTTTTTT CASSLGDPRGEEKLFF
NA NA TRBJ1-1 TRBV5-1 TGCGCCAGCAGCTTGGCCCTAGGGGCAGGGACTGAAGCTTTCTTT CASSLALGAGTEAFF
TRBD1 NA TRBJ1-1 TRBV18 TGTGCCAGCTCTCTACAGGGGGCGAACACTGAAGCTTTCTTT CASSLQGANTEAFF
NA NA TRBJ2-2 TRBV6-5 TGTGCCAGCAGTGGGTATAACACCGGGGAGCTGTTTTTT CASSGYNTGELFF
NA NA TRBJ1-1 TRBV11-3 TGTGCCAGCAGCTCCCTGACTTGCGGGGGTGATCCCCAGAACACTGAAGCTTTCTTT CASSSLTCGGDPQNTEAFF
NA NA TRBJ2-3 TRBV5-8 TGTGCCAGCAGCCCTGGGTGGGATAGGGCAGATACGCAGTATTTT CASSPGWDRADTQYF
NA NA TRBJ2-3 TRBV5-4 TGTGCCAGCAGCCCACAGGGGGGGGGCGCAGATACGCAGTATTTT CASSPQGGGADTQYF
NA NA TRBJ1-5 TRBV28 TGTGCCAGCACCAAAAGTCCCGGGGGCCTGACCACTCAGCCCCAGCATTTT CASTKSPGGLTTQPQHF